The subject of this entry is one T cell receptor (beta chain). Its target is not known. V lost 7 bases and J 0 bases, leaving 13 bases between the germline ends. The length of the CDR3 is 15 residues. Looked up from germline, CDR1 is LNHDA and CDR2 is SQIVND (reference sequence). This sample is drawn from a study of persistence of HIV-infected CD4 T cells. The libraries were made with immunoSEQ version 4 in survey mode. Genomic DNA was diluted to roughly 9.4 ng/uL, up to 1 ug per sample. Profiled with immunoSEQ multiplex PCR; TCRdb holds only in-frame clones, not every one. The data show tens of thousands of clones, 75% to 85% seen once. Cells were stimulated with CMV-infected fibroblast lysates at 8 to 10 ug/mL. Sorted nonresponding memory CD4+ T cells were CD40L-negative, CD69-negative, CD45RO-high. Stimulated PBMCs had first been depleted of CD8+ T cells.

This rearrangement joins TRBV19 to TRBJ1-3; the D gene is possibly TRBD1 (5 bases). The sequencing here drew on CD4+ T cells sorted from PBMCs after approximately 20-hour stimulation, taken from a patient who received antiretroviral therapy. The receptor was isolated from an adult man with HIV who was CMV-seropositive. CDR3 loop: CASKAGPNSGNTIYF. The CDR3 nucleotides read TGTGCCAGTAAGGCAGGGCCCAACTCTGGAAACACCATATATTTT.